A single sample gave rise to the 26 T cell receptor beta chains below, sequenced in a study of blood T cells in healthy people across ages. Alongside a J-beta primer mix, a sample-barcoded 5' primer served in a second PCR lasting about 6 to 12 cycles. MiXCR, run by TCRdb on the 5' RACE reads, gives a single entry per CDR3 protein. In the table there are approximately 800,000 distinct CDR3 sequences, roughly three fifths of which are singletons. The sample consisted of blood. The receptors were sampled from a man aged 35-49 years in good health.

This clonotype came up a few times. J is TRBJ2-4 and V is TRBV28; the D is unclear. CDR1 is MDHEN and CDR2 is SYDVKM in the germline V gene. This CDR3 contains 17 residues. V was clipped by 5 bases and J by 1 base, with 18 bases between them. The CDR3: CASSPPVSGRAKNIQYF. The CDR3 region has the DNA TGTGCCAGCAGTCCCCCCGTTTCCGGGCGGGCCAAAAACATTCAGTACTTC.

The CDR3 is CASGNRYDGYTF. CDR3 nucleotide sequence: TGTGCCAGCGGAAATCGGTACGATGGCTACACCTTC. The rearrangement joins TRBV12-3 or TRBV12-4 to TRBJ1-2; no clear D. The CDR3 is made up of 12 amino acids. With 8 bases removed from V and 6 bases from J, the gap between germline ends came to 13 bases.

This clonotype occurred a few times. The chain joins TRBV27 to TRBJ1-2, with no clear D. In germline, CDR1 is MNHEY, CDR2 SMNVEV (reference sequence). The V gene lost 4 bases and the J gene lost 4 bases, with 16 bases spanning the gap. The CDR3 extends over 15 amino acids. The CDR3 protein is CASSSSGGDGYGYTF. CDR3 DNA: TGTGCCAGCAGTTCCTCAGGCGGTGATGGCTATGGCTACACCTTC.

The gene calls are TRBV6-5 and TRBJ1-2, with D unclear. This CDR3 contains 15 residues. Germline V gives CDR1 MNHEY, CDR2 SVGAGI. V was pared by 4 bases and J by 2 bases, with 14 bases between. In nucleotides, the CDR3 is TGTGCCAGCAGTTCTCGATTTGACACAAACTATGGCTACACCTTC. Translated, it gives CASSSRFDTNYGYTF.

The chain couples TRBV29-1 to TRBJ1-2; D gene uncertain. This CDR3 is 11 amino acids long. The V gene's germline CDR1 is SQVTM and CDR2 ANQGSEA. The V gene lost 8 bases and the J gene lost 7 bases, with 14 bases spanning the gap. This chain's CDR3 is CSPERAGGYTF. The CDR3 DNA follows: TGCAGCCCCGAGAGGGCGGGTGGCTACACCTTC.

This clonotype showed up just once. This chain uses TRBV3-1 with TRBJ2-1; 8 bases are a match to TRBD2. V trimming: 2 bases; J trimming: 0 bases; junction bases outside the gene matches: 6. The CDR3 has 17 amino acids. The germline V gene has CDR1 LGHDT and CDR2 YNNKEL (reference sequence). DNA of the CDR3: TGTGCCAGCAGCCAATCGTGGGCGGGAGGCTCCTACAATGAGCAGTTCTTC. Amino acid sequence: CASSQSWAGGSYNEQFF.

The J gene is TRBJ2-5, the V gene TRBV4-1; D gene unclear. CDR3 length equals 13 residues. Trimming removed 2 bases at V and 2 bases at J, with 6 bases between. Looked up from germline, CDR1 is MGHRA and CDR2 is YSYEKL. The CDR3 is CASSQNGQETQYF. In DNA, the CDR3 is TGCGCCAGCAGCCAAAACGGTCAAGAGACCCAGTACTTC.

This chain joins TRBV29-1 and TRBJ1-2; D unresolved. CDR1 is SQVTM, CDR2 ANQGSEA, per germline. V lost 4 bases, J lost 0 bases, and 9 bases lay in between. There are 13 residues in the CDR3. Here the CDR3 DNA reads TGCAGCGTTGTCCCCCACGCTAACTATGGCTACACCTTC. This gives the protein CSVVPHANYGYTF.

V usage is TRBV11-2 and J usage is TRBJ2-1; 11 bases align to TRBD2. The length of the CDR3 is 16 residues. Germline CDR1 and CDR2: SGHAT and FQNNGV. J was trimmed by 5 bases and V by 4 bases; bases with no gene match: 7. Written as DNA, the CDR3 is TGTGCCAGCAGCTCTCTAGCGGGAGGACGACACAATGAGCAGTTCTTC. This translates into CASSSLAGGRHNEQFF.

As for this clonotype: One junction end does not reproduce the germline sequence, and a read error may be involved. The V call is TRBV5-6, the J call TRBJ2-1; D unclear. The germline V gene has CDR1 SGHDT and CDR2 YYEEEE. This CDR3 spans 13 amino acids. In DNA form, the CDR3 reads TGTGCCAGCAGCTTTCTGAGCGACAATGAGCGGTTCTTC. Translated: CASSFLSDNERFF. The whole variable domain, remainder taken from reference TRBV5-6 and TRBJ2-1, is DAGVTQSPTHLIKTRGQQVTLRCSPKSGHDTVSWYQQALGQGPQFIFQYYEEEERQRGNFPDRFSGHQFPNYSSELNVNALLLGDSALYLCASSFLSDNERFFGPGTRLTVL.

This clonotype was seen a few times. The genes are TRBV15 and TRBJ1-5, with unresolved D. Trimming took 6 bases from V and 0 from J, leaving 12 bases between them. This CDR3 has 15 amino acids. Germline V gene sequence: CDR1 LNHNV, CDR2 YYDKDF (reference sequence). The CDR3 bases are TGTGCCACCAGTTTTGTGACGGTTAGCAATCAGCCCCAGCATTTT. The encoded protein is CATSFVTVSNQPQHF.

This clonotype has a handful of counts. The chain couples TRBV20-1 to TRBJ2-3; D possibly matches TRBD1 or TRBD2 (6 bases each). Germline values: CDR1 DFQATT, CDR2 SNEGSKA (reference sequence). The CDR3 runs to 15 residues. V gave up 8 bases and J gave up 0 bases, with 18 bases separating them. DNA of the CDR3: TGCAGTCACGAGGGGGGCAGAGCGAGCACAGATACGCAGTATTTT. Amino acid sequence: CSHEGGRASTDTQYF.

This CDR3 reads CASKNRGLGGELFF. The CDR3 region has the DNA TGTGCCAGCAAAAACAGGGGGCTGGGCGGGGAGCTGTTTTTT. This chain joins TRBV12-3 or TRBV12-4 and TRBJ2-2; 9 bases line up with TRBD1. V shed 7 bases and J 7 bases; nucleotides not matched to a gene: 7. The CDR3 has 14 amino acids.

This clonotype turned up a few times. The rearrangement uses TRBV29-1 and TRBJ2-3, with D possibly TRBD2 on 5 matching bases. Per germline, CDR1 SQVTM and CDR2 ANQGSEA. This CDR3 has 13 amino acids. V gave up 7 bases and J gave up 1 base, with 12 bases separating them. The CDR3 coding sequence is TGCAGCGGCGGGCACGGACGCACAGATACGCAGTATTTT. Translating it yields CSGGHGRTDTQYF.

The J gene is TRBJ2-4, the V gene TRBV16; D is possibly TRBD1 (5 bases). The DNA end is a closer match to TRBJ2-5, so the J assignment may be wrong. The CDR3 is 14 amino acids. Germline V gives CDR1 KGHSY, CDR2 FQNENV. In DNA form, the CDR3 reads TGTGCCAGCAGCCAATTCCAGGGCAAAGAGACCCAGTACTTC. Its translation: CASSQFQGKETQYF.

The chain is built from TRBV11-3 and TRBJ2-7, with 7 bases aligning to TRBD2. This CDR3 spans 15 amino acids. V shed 6 bases, J shed 3 bases, and the junction held 11 bases outside the gene matches. Germline assignment: CDR1 SGHNT and CDR2 YENEEA. The CDR3 sequence: CASSRTPGTNYEQYF. The CDR3 nucleotides read TGTGCCAGCAGTCGTACCCCCGGGACTAACTACGAGCAGTACTTC.

V usage is TRBV4-2 and J usage is TRBJ2-2; TRBD2 matches at 12 bases. Germline V gives CDR1 LGHNA, CDR2 YNFKEQ. J lost 0 bases, V lost 4 bases, and 12 bases had no gene match. This CDR3 spans 20 amino acids. The CDR3 DNA reads TGTGCCAGCAGCCTACTTCCGACTAGCGGGAGTGAGGCGAACACCGGGGAGCTGTTTTTT. It codes for CASSLLPTSGSEANTGELFF.

The chain couples TRBV3-1 to TRBJ1-2; the D gene is possibly TRBD1 (5 bases). The CDR3 sequence is 16 residues long. V was cut by 1 base and J by 6 bases, with 18 bases left in between. Looked up from germline, CDR1 is LGHDT and CDR2 is YNNKEL (reference sequence). The CDR3 spells CASSQAAGGGLHGYTF. The CDR3 nucleotides are TGTGCCAGCAGCCAAGCCGCGGGGGGAGGTTTGCATGGCTACACCTTC.

The chain has TRBV4-1 and TRBJ2-5; no definite D call. This CDR3 is built from 13 residues. Trimming pared 3 bases from V and 3 bases from J, leaving 8 bases between. Germline CDR1 and CDR2: MGHRA and YSYEKL. CDR3 residues: CASSQDEEETQYF. In nucleotides, the CDR3 is TGCGCCAGCAGCCAGGACGAGGAAGAGACCCAGTACTTC.

The rearrangement links TRBV6-1 to TRBJ1-2, with no clear D. Germline-derived CDR1 and CDR2 are MNHNS and SASEGT. The CDR3 extends over 13 amino acids. Trimming stripped 11 bases from V and 2 bases from J, with 15 bases between. The CDR3 sequence: CASGRASNYGYTF. The CDR3 coding sequence is TGTGCCTCCGGAAGGGCCTCAAACTATGGCTACACCTTC.

A note on this clonotype: At one boundary the junction diverges from the germline segment, which might be a read error. The gene calls are TRBV29-1 and TRBJ1-1; D might be TRBD1 (5 bases). The CDR3 extends over 13 amino acids. Germline loops: CDR1 SQVTM, CDR2 ANQGSEA. In DNA, the CDR3 is TGCAGTACTAAAACTTCAGGAGGGGCCGAGCAGTACTTT. The encoded protein is CSTKTSGGAEQYF.

The V and J genes are TRBV10-3 and TRBJ2-3; D is perhaps TRBD2 (6 bases). This CDR3 is built from 13 residues. CDR1 and CDR2 (germline): ENHRY, SYGVKD. Between the trimmed V and J ends, which lost 8 bases and 0 bases, there was a span of 9 bases. CDR3 in DNA: TGTGCCATCGGCGGGGAGAGCACAGATACGCAGTATTTT. It is translated as CAIGGESTDTQYF.

The chain has TRBV29-1 and TRBJ1-5, with D perhaps TRBD1 (5 bases). Germline values: CDR1 SQVTM, CDR2 ANQGSEA. The CDR3 has 12 amino acids. The germline V and J ends were trimmed by 4 bases and 13 bases, with 17 bases remaining between them. CDR3 sequence: CSVGGGDQQQHF. The CDR3 DNA follows: TGCAGCGTTGGAGGAGGGGATCAGCAGCAGCATTTT.

This clonotype occurred a few times. The chain uses TRBV20-1 and TRBJ2-5; the D gene is possibly TRBD1 (5 bases). Per germline, CDR1 DFQATT and CDR2 SNEGSKA (reference sequence). Trimming left V 6 bases short and J 5 bases short, with 13 bases between. The CDR3 has 12 amino acids. For the CDR3, the DNA is TGCAGTGCCCGACAGTATGTGGAGACCCAGTACTTC. This sequence encodes CSARQYVETQYF.

This clonotype was seen a few times. The V and J genes are TRBV7-2 and TRBJ2-1; 11 bases align to TRBD2. The CDR3 is 17 amino acids. The germline gives CDR1 SGHTA, CDR2 FQGNSA. V gave up 4 bases and J gave up 4 bases; unmatched junction bases: 9. CDR3 residues: CASSSPSGGSNYNEQFF. CDR3 DNA: TGTGCCAGCAGCTCCCCTAGCGGGGGGTCTAATTACAATGAGCAGTTCTTC.

This clonotype was counted between two and nine times. J is TRBJ2-7 and V is TRBV20-1, with D possibly being TRBD2 (5 bases). Germline V lookup: CDR1 DFQATT, CDR2 SNEGSKA (reference sequence). The CDR3 consists of 13 residues. With 4 bases removed from V and 3 bases from J, the gap between germline ends came to 13 bases. This chain's CDR3 is CSATKPGSYEQYF. CDR3 nucleotides: TGCAGTGCTACCAAACCGGGGAGCTACGAGCAGTACTTC.